This is a list of T cell receptor beta chains from one sample in a study of T cell responses to AZD1222 COVID-19 vaccine. Measured with immunoSEQ multiplex PCR; TCRdb has only the in-frame clones, and not every one. The repertoire consists of nearly 110,000 clones, with 70% to 90% occurring once and the leading ten covering less than 6%. The starting material was peripheral blood, obtained 28 days after the second AZD1222 dose. The receptors derive from an adult who received the AZD1222 COVID-19 vaccine. Both conserved end residues are part of each CDR3. The order of the fields is clone size, J gene, D gene, V gene, CDR3 DNA, CDR3 protein. A D gene is named only where the DNA matches it firmly. Size tells how often a clone was seen (once, few, many) or the class of an expanded clone, and some rows leave it out.

>-|TRBJ2-7|-|TRBV4-1
TGCGCCAGCAGCCAAGATCACGGCAGGGTTAACGAGCAGTACTTC
CASSQDHGRVNEQYF
>few|TRBJ1-4|-|TRBV6-2/TRBV6-3
TGTGCCAGCAGTTACCCCCCCGACGCTTCATGGACTAATGAAAAACTGTTTTTT
CASSYPPDASWTNEKLFF
>once|TRBJ2-1|-|TRBV29-1
TGCAGCGTTGTTCCTGAGACTTTGAGGGCCTCCTACAATGAGCAGTTCTTC
CSVVPETLRASYNEQFF
>-|TRBJ1-2|TRBD1|TRBV5-4
TGTGCCAGCAGAGCGCGGGACAGGGGAAACTATGGCTACACCTTC
CASRARDRGNYGYTF
>-|TRBJ1-3|-|TRBV15
TGTGCCACCAGCAGAGGCGCTCCATCTCACACCATATATTTT
CATSRGAPSHTIYF
>-|TRBJ1-5|-|TRBV6-1
TGTGCCAGCAGGAAGCAGGGTGAAAATCAGCCCCAGCATTTT
CASRKQGENQPQHF
>-|TRBJ1-2|TRBD1|TRBV6-4
TGTGCCAGCAGCGTGGGGACAGGGGGCAACTATGGCTACACCTTC
CASSVGTGGNYGYTF
>once|TRBJ2-5|TRBD1|TRBV7-8
TGTGCCAGCAGCGCTAGAGACAGGGGTTTTCAAGAGACCCAGTACTTC
CASSARDRGFQETQYF
>-|TRBJ1-1|-|TRBV6-1
TGTGCCAGCAGTGAAGTATTATTCGGGAGGGGCACTGAAGCTTTCTTT
CASSEVLFGRGTEAFF
>-|TRBJ1-5|-|TRBV4-3
TGCGCCAGCAGCCTGGGACTTCATCAGCCCCAGCATTTT
CASSLGLHQPQHF
>-|TRBJ1-6|-|TRBV6-5
TGTGCCAGCAAAGAGGGTAGAGGATCACCCCTCCACTTT
CASKEGRGSPLHF
>-|TRBJ1-5|-|TRBV19
TGTGCCAGCAACTCGGACAGAATTAGCAATCAGCCCCAGCATTTT
CASNSDRISNQPQHF
>-|TRBJ2-1|-|TRBV12-5
TGTGCTAGTGTCCTTACCAGCTCCTACAATGAGCAGTTCTTC
CASVLTSSYNEQFF
>-|TRBJ2-7|TRBD2|TRBV30
TGTGCCTGGACCCCGGGACTAAACAGCGACGAGCAGTACTTC
CAWTPGLNSDEQYF
>-|TRBJ1-3|-|TRBV9
TGTGCCAGCAGCGAAGCGGGGGCTGGAAACACCATATATTTT
CASSEAGAGNTIYF
>-|TRBJ1-2|TRBD1|TRBV19
TGTGCCAGTAGTACTCCACCGGCCCGTACAGGGGTGGACTATGGCTACACCTTC
CASSTPPARTGVDYGYTF
>-|TRBJ1-2|-|TRBV7-6
TGTGCCAGCAGCTATGACGGTTTCTATGGCTACACCTTC
CASSYDGFYGYTF
>-|TRBJ1-1|-|TRBV4-1
TGCGCCAGCAGCCAAGTCGGGATGAACACTGAAGCTTTCTTT
CASSQVGMNTEAFF
>-|TRBJ2-7|-|TRBV4-1
TGCGCCAGCAGCCGAAGCGTTGGGGGTGGCTACGAGCAGTACTTC
CASSRSVGGGYEQYF
>-|TRBJ1-6|-|TRBV19
TGTGCCAGTAACTCTGGAGGGGGTTATAATTCACCCCTCCACTTT
CASNSGGGYNSPLHF
>-|TRBJ1-1|-|TRBV14
TGTGCCAGCAGCCCTGGACAGCTATGGGGAACTGAAGCTTTCTTT
CASSPGQLWGTEAFF
>-|TRBJ2-5|-|TRBV7-2
TGTGCCAGCAGCTTAGAACAGGGGAGGGGGGAGACCCAGTACTTC
CASSLEQGRGETQYF
>-|TRBJ1-5|-|TRBV19
TGTGCCAGTAGTATACAGGACGGGGTTAATCAGCCCCAGCATTTT
CASSIQDGVNQPQHF
>-|TRBJ1-1|TRBD1|TRBV18
TGTGCCAGCTCAACACCAGGGGGTAGTACCACTGAAGCTTTCTTT
CASSTPGGSTTEAFF
>few|TRBJ1-5|-|TRBV2
TGTGCCAGCAGCGGGACACCGGACGGCAATCAGCCCCAGCATTTT
CASSGTPDGNQPQHF
>-|TRBJ1-5|-|TRBV28
TGTGCCAGCAGTTTTGGGGGTAGTCAGCCCCAGCATTTT
CASSFGGSQPQHF
>once|TRBJ2-1|TRBD2|TRBV19
TGTGCCAGTAGTGTAACTAGCGGGGATTACAATGAGCAGTTCTTC
CASSVTSGDYNEQFF
>-|TRBJ1-1|-|TRBV7-9
TGTGCCACTAGCTTAGGAGGGGGAGGGATGAGCACTGAAGCTTTCTTT
CATSLGGGGMSTEAFF
>-|TRBJ1-1|-|TRBV9
TGTGCCAGCAGCGTAGGGGCTCTTAGCCGCGAGAGCACTGAAGCTTTCTTT
CASSVGALSRESTEAFF
>-|TRBJ2-7|-|TRBV6-5
TGTGCCAGCATGGCGGCGGTGCAGTCCTACGAGCAGTACTTC
CASMAAVQSYEQYF
>-|TRBJ1-2|-|TRBV19
TGTGCCAGTAGTTACCTCCGGGACACGACTAACTATGGCTACACCTTC
CASSYLRDTTNYGYTF
>few|TRBJ2-2|TRBD1|TRBV27
TGTGCCAGACAGGGGCGAACCGGGGAGCTGTTTTTT
CARQGRTGELFF
>once|TRBJ1-6|-|TRBV19
TGTGCCAGTAGTCTGACAGAGTATAATTCACCCCTCCACTTT
CASSLTEYNSPLHF
>few|TRBJ1-2|-|TRBV9
TGTGCCAGCAGCGGACCCTCCTCGGGCTACACCTTC
CASSGPSSGYTF
>once|TRBJ2-5|-|TRBV7-8
TGTGCCAGCAGCCCTCAACCTAGGACAGCAAAAGAGACCCAGTACTTC
CASSPQPRTAKETQYF
>-|TRBJ2-1|TRBD1|TRBV12-3/TRBV12-4
TGTGCCAGCAGTTGGGGACAGGGTTACGAGCAGTTCTTC
CASSWGQGYEQFF
>-|TRBJ1-2|-|TRBV6-6
TGTGCCAGCAGCACCGACAGGTTGCGTGGTGGCTACACCTTC
CASSTDRLRGGYTF
>few|TRBJ1-5|-|TRBV6-2/TRBV6-3
TGTGCCAGCAGTCCCTACAGGGAACAGCCCCAGCATTTT
CASSPYREQPQHF
>-|TRBJ2-2|-|TRBV6-2/TRBV6-3
TGTGCCAGCAGTTGGGGATCCGGGGAGCTGTTTTTT
CASSWGSGELFF
>once|TRBJ1-3|-|TRBV3-1/TRBV3-2
TGTGCCAGCAGCCAAGATCGAAACACCATATATTTT
CASSQDRNTIYF
>-|TRBJ2-7|-|TRBV20-1
TGCAGTGCTAGTAGTCAGCTCTACGAGCAGTACTTC
CSASSQLYEQYF
>-|TRBJ2-7|-|TRBV19
TGTGCCAGTAATGAATTAGGAGGTTACGAGCAGTACTTC
CASNELGGYEQYF
>-|TRBJ2-7|-|TRBV24-1
TGTGCCACATCTCGGGGGGCCACCTACGAGCAGTACTTC
CATSRGATYEQYF
>-|TRBJ2-1|TRBD1|TRBV4-2
TGTGCCAGCAGCCAAGCGGCAGACAGGGTTTACGCTGAGCAGTTCTTC
CASSQAADRVYAEQFF
>-|TRBJ1-2|TRBD1|TRBV5-1
TGCGCCAGCAGCTTGGGCCAGGGGGGAGATGGCTACACCTTC
CASSLGQGGDGYTF
>-|TRBJ2-7|-|TRBV14
TGTGCCAGCAGCCAAGAAGGGTCCTACGAGCAGTACTTC
CASSQEGSYEQYF